This T cell receptor beta chain was found in a study of CD8 T cells in Susac syndrome. As for the study in general: Patients with Susac syndrome had blood drawn and were at that point therapy-naive, on corticosteroids, or on intravenous immunoglobulin alone. Study-wide results and caveats: Susac CD8+ clonal expansion peaked in TEMRA cells and active patients.

Trimming took 6 bases from V and 8 from J, leaving 16 bases between them. The CDR3 has 14 amino acids. RNA, at about 0.45 to 1 ug, was reverse transcribed with random hexamers. TCRdb re-analysed the immunoSEQ multiplex PCR reads in MiXCR, keeping a single row per CDR3 protein. This sample has about 120,000 distinct CDR3 sequences, with about 93% found just once. A remark on this clonotype: No antigen is known for it.

This TCR was sampled from a human donor with Susac syndrome. The sequenced sample was CD8+ T cells from PBMCs. The chain carries TRBV12-3 or TRBV12-4 and TRBJ1-4; weak D call: TRBD1 (5 bases). The CDR3 loop is CASSSTVLWEKLFF. In nucleotides, the CDR3 is TGTGCCAGCAGCTCGACAGTGTTATGGGAAAAACTGTTTTTT.